These T cell receptor beta chains were read from a single sample in a study of blood T cells in healthy people across ages. TCRdb re-analysed the 5' RACE reads in MiXCR, keeping a single row per CDR3 protein. The table records over a million distinct CDR3 sequences, about 42% of them present only once. The sample comprised blood. Every receptor here comes from a woman under 30 in good health. Each CDR3 is given with its conserved first and last residue. A D gene is named only where the DNA matches it firmly. The size entry is marked missing in some rows and otherwise reads once, few, many or a size class.

V	size	J	D	CDR3	DNA
TRBV6-6	few	TRBJ2-7	-	CASQPFLSYEQYF	TGTGCCAGCCAACCGTTCCTCTCCTACGAGCAGTACTTC
TRBV4-1	-	TRBJ2-7	-	CASSQEVGLRSSYEQYF	TGCGCCAGCAGCCAAGAGGTAGGACTGAGGAGCTCCTACGAGCAGTACTTC
TRBV20-1	once	TRBJ1-6	TRBD1	CSAMSGGTPYNSPLHF	TGCAGTGCTATGTCAGGGGGCACCCCCTATAATTCACCCCTCCACTTT
TRBV6-2/TRBV6-3	-	TRBJ2-1	TRBD1	CASRNVDFPGQNYNEQFF	TGTGCCAGCAGGAATGTCGATTTTCCGGGACAGAACTACAATGAGCAGTTCTTC
TRBV5-1	-	TRBJ1-4	-	CASRKQGSTNEKLFF	TGCGCCAGCAGAAAACAGGGATCAACTAATGAAAAACTGTTTTTT
TRBV6-2/TRBV6-3	-	TRBJ1-5	TRBD1	CASKPRDRLITPQHF	TGTGCCAGCAAGCCTCGGGACAGGCTCATCACGCCCCAGCATTTT
TRBV3-1	many	TRBJ2-1	-	CASSPWTDYNEQFF	TGTGCCAGCAGCCCCTGGACGGATTACAATGAGCAGTTCTTC
TRBV28	few	TRBJ2-1	TRBD2	CASRWGGRPLNEQFF	TGTGCCAGCCGATGGGGCGGGAGGCCCCTCAATGAGCAGTTCTTC
TRBV4-1	few	TRBJ2-1	TRBD1	CASSQVMGTDSYNEQFF	TGCGCCAGCAGCCAGGTAATGGGGACAGACTCCTACAATGAGCAGTTCTTC
TRBV7-2	-	TRBJ2-5	TRBD2	CASSLAKRGAWNEQYF	TGTGCCAGCAGCTTAGCAAAGCGGGGGGCGTGGAATGAGCAGTACTTC
TRBV20-1	-	TRBJ2-3	-	CSARRGLEGAVDTQYF	TGCAGTGCTAGAAGGGGCTTGGAGGGGGCTGTAGATACGCAGTATTTT
TRBV7-2	-	TRBJ2-5	TRBD2	CASSVGLAQQETQYF	TGTGCCAGCAGCGTTGGACTAGCGCAACAAGAGACCCAGTACTTC
TRBV2	-	TRBJ2-5	TRBD2	CASSDTSGRETQYF	TGTGCCAGCAGTGATACTAGCGGGAGAGAGACCCAGTACTTC
TRBV12-3/TRBV12-4	few	TRBJ1-2	-	CASRLGTGNYGYTF	TGTGCCAGCAGACTCGGGACGGGTAACTATGGCTACACCTTC
TRBV20-1	few	TRBJ2-3	TRBD2	CSAWTSSFRAQYF	TGCAGCGCATGGACTAGCAGTTTTAGGGCGCAGTATTTT
TRBV4-3	-	TRBJ1-2	-	CASSHPGGESSNGYTF	TGCGCCAGCAGCCACCCCGGTGGTGAATCTTCGAATGGCTACACCTTC
TRBV5-1	-	TRBJ2-7	-	CASSLRDNSFYEQYF	TGCGCCAGCAGCTTACGGGACAATTCATTCTACGAGCAGTACTTC
TRBV7-9	-	TRBJ2-7	TRBD1	CASSFGDRTYEQYF	TGTGCCAGCAGCTTTGGGGACAGAACCTACGAGCAGTACTTC
TRBV18	few	TRBJ1-5	TRBD1	CASSLNRGINQPQHF	TGTGCCAGCTCACTAAACAGGGGGATAAATCAGCCCCAGCATTTT
TRBV11-2	few	TRBJ2-3	-	CASSRLGGPYGDTQYF	TGTGCCAGCAGCCGCCTTGGGGGCCCTTACGGAGATACGCAGTATTTT
TRBV6-1	-	TRBJ2-7	-	CASSGDMAYEQYF	TGTGCCAGCAGTGGAGACATGGCCTACGAGCAGTACTTC
TRBV20-1	few	TRBJ2-4	TRBD2	CSALRGDVNIQYF	TGCAGTGCTCTGCGGGGGGATGTGAACATTCAGTACTTC
TRBV3-1	few	TRBJ2-5	-	CASSQDWDVNGQYF	TGTGCCAGCAGCCAAGATTGGGACGTAAACGGGCAGTACTTC
TRBV9	-	TRBJ2-1	-	CASSVVGIIGGASEQFF	TGTGCCAGCAGCGTAGTGGGCATTATAGGTGGGGCAAGTGAGCAGTTCTTC
TRBV29-1	few	TRBJ1-5	-	CSTQVGADQHF	TGCAGCACTCAGGTGGGGGCGGACCAGCATTTT
TRBV6-2/TRBV6-3	few	TRBJ2-3	-	CASSSPGYVSSDTQYF	TGTGCCAGCAGTTCCCCGGGATACGTCAGCTCAGATACGCAGTATTTT
TRBV2	few	TRBJ2-7	-	CASRLEGMGEQYF	TGTGCCAGCAGATTGGAGGGTATGGGCGAGCAGTACTTC
TRBV7-2	-	TRBJ2-4	-	CASSGGRAQNIQYF	TGTGCCAGCAGCGGGGGACGGGCCCAAAACATTCAGTACTTC
TRBV4-3	few	TRBJ2-7	-	CASSQGLIGYEQYF	TGCGCCAGCAGCCAAGGCTTAATAGGGTACGAGCAGTACTTC
TRBV4-3	-	TRBJ1-4	TRBD1	CASSDRGTGEKLFF	TGCGCCAGCAGCGACAGGGGGACGGGTGAAAAACTGTTTTTT
TRBV9	-	TRBJ1-2	-	CASSVGEFNYGYTF	TGTGCCAGCAGCGTGGGGGAGTTCAACTATGGCTACACCTTC
TRBV18	many	TRBJ2-1	-	CASSPRWDNEQFF	TGTGCCAGCTCACCACGCTGGGACAATGAGCAGTTCTTC
TRBV7-9	-	TRBJ2-1	TRBD2	CASSFQAGVNEQFF	TGTGCCAGCAGCTTTCAAGCGGGGGTTAATGAGCAGTTCTTC
TRBV7-2	many	TRBJ2-1	-	CASSSPNDYRASKSEQFF	TGTGCCAGCAGCTCCCCAAACGATTACAGGGCCAGTAAGAGTGAGCAGTTCTTC
TRBV6-2/TRBV6-3	few	TRBJ1-5	-	CASSYVASNQPQHF	TGTGCCAGCAGTTACGTAGCATCTAATCAGCCCCAGCATTTT
TRBV29-1	-	TRBJ1-2	-	CSVAGRLHYGYTF	TGCAGCGTTGCAGGAAGGTTACACTATGGCTACACCTTC
TRBV9	-	TRBJ1-5	-	CASSVEGRSNQPKHF	TGTGCCAGCAGCGTAGAAGGGCGCAGCAATCAGCCCAAGCATTTT
TRBV30	-	TRBJ1-2	-	CAWSVSTSYTF	TGTGCCTGGAGTGTCTCGACTAGCTACACCTTC
TRBV2	few	TRBJ2-7	-	CASSEWDGYEQYF	TGTGCCAGCAGTGAATGGGACGGCTACGAGCAGTACTTC
TRBV29-1	-	TRBJ1-2	TRBD1	CSVDGQVYDYTF	TGCAGCGTTGACGGACAGGTCTATGACTACACCTTC
TRBV4-1	-	TRBJ1-4	TRBD1	CASSLGTEYNEKLFF	TGCGCCAGCAGCCTTGGGACAGAATATAATGAAAAACTGTTTTTT